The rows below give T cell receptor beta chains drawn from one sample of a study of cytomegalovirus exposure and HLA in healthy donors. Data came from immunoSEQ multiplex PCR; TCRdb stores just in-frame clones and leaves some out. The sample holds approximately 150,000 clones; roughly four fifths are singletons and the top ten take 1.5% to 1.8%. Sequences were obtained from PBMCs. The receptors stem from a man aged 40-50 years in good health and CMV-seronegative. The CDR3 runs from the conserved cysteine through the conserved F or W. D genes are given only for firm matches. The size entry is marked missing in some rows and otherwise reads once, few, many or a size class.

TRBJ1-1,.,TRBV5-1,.,TGCGCCAGCAGCTTGGCCCAGGGAAGGAACACTGAAGCTTTCTTT,CASSLAQGRNTEAFF
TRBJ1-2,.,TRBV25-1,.,TGTGCCAGCAGTGAATCATGGACAGTCTATGGCTACACCTTC,CASSESWTVYGYTF
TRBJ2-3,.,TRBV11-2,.,TGTGCCAGCAGCCCCCCGGGGGACCCAGATACGCAGTATTTT,CASSPPGDPDTQYF
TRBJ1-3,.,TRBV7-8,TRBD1,TGTGCCAGCAGCGCTGACAGGGCGACTGGAAACACCATATATTTT,CASSADRATGNTIYF
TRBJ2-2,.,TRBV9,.,TGTGCCAGCAGCCGTAGACTGTCCGGGGAGCTGTTTTTT,CASSRRLSGELFF
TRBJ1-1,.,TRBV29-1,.,TGCAGCGTGGACTTTGATTTCTTT,CSVDFDFF
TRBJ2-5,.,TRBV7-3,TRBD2,TGTGCCAGCAGCCCGGAAGCGGGAGTGTCAGAGACCCAGTACTTC,CASSPEAGVSETQYF
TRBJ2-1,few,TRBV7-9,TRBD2,TGTGCCAGCAGCACCCTACTAGCGGGAGTGAGTGAGCAGTTCTTC,CASSTLLAGVSEQFF
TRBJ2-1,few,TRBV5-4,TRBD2,TGTGCCAGCAGCCCGCATCCTAGCGGGCCCTACAATGAGCAGTTCTTC,CASSPHPSGPYNEQFF
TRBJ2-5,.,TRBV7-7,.,TGTGCCAGCAGCTTAAGACAGAGCCAAGAGACCCAGTACTTC,CASSLRQSQETQYF
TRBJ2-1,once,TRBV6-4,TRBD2,TGTGCCAGCAGTGACTCAAGCGGGAGGAATGAGCAGTTCTTC,CASSDSSGRNEQFF
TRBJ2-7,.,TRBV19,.,TGTGCCAGTAGTCCCGGGAACACCTACGAGCAGTACTTC,CASSPGNTYEQYF
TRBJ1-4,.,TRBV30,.,TGTGCCTGGAGTATCGGACAGACCCCAACTAATGAAAAACTGTTTTTT,CAWSIGQTPTNEKLFF
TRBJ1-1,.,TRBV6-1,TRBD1,TGTGCCAGCAGTGGGGACAGGGGGTACACTGAAGCTTTCTTT,CASSGDRGYTEAFF
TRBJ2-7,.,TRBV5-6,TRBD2,TGTGCCAGCAGCTCGTTTGGACTAGCGGGGCTCTACGAGCAGTACTTC,CASSSFGLAGLYEQYF
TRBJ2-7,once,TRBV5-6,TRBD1,TGTGCCAGCAGCTTTCCTTCAGGGGGCGAGCAGTACTTC,CASSFPSGGEQYF
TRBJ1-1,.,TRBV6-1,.,TGTGCCAGCAGTGAATTTGGGAGGAAAACTGAAGCTTTCTTT,CASSEFGRKTEAFF
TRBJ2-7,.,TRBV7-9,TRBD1,TGTGCCAGCAGCGGGACAGGGGTTAAAAACGAGCAGTACTTC,CASSGTGVKNEQYF
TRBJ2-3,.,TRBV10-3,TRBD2,TGTGCCATCAGTGAGGCAGGGGACCTTTTGCGGGAGGGCACAGATACGCAGTATTTT,CAISEAGDLLREGTDTQYF
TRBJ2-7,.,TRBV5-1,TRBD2,TGCGCCAGCAGCTTGGTTGCGGGAGGTGCCTACGAGCAGTACTTC,CASSLVAGGAYEQYF
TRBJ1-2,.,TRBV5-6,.,TGTGCCAGCAGTTCCCGGCGCGGCTCTTATGGCTACACCTTC,CASSSRRGSYGYTF
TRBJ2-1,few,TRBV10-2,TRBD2,TGCGCCAGCAGTCCGGGACTATTAGGGGACAATGAGCAGTTCTTC,CASSPGLLGDNEQFF
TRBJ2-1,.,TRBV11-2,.,TGTGCCAGCAGCTTAGATCCCGGCGGCAATGAGCAGTTCTTC,CASSLDPGGNEQFF
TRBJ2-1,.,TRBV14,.,TGTGCCAGCAGCCGCGGGTGGAATGAGCAGTTCTTC,CASSRGWNEQFF